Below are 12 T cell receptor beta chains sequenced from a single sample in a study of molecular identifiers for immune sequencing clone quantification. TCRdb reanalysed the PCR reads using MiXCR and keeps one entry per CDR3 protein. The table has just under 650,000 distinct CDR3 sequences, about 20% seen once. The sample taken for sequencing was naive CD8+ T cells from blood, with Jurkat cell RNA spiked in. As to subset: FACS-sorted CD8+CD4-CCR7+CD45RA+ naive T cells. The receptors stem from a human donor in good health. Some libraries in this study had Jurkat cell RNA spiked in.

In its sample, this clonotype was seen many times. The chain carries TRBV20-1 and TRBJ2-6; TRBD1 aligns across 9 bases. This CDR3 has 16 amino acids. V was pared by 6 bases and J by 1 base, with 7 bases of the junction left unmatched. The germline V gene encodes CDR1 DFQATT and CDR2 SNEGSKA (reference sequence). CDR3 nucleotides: TGCAGTGCCCCCGGGACAGGGAGTTCTGGGGCCAACGTCCTGACTTTC. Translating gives CSAPGTGSSGANVLTF.

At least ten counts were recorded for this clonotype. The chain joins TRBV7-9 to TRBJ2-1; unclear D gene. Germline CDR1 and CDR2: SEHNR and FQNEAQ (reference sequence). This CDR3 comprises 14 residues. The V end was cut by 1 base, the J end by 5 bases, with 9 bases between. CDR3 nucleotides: TGTGCCAGCAGCTTAGTTCTCGGCGACAATGAGCAGTTCTTC. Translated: CASSLVLGDNEQFF. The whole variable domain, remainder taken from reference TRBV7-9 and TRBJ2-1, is DTGVSQNPRHKITKRGQNVTFRCDPISEHNRLYWYRQTLGQGPEFLTYFQNEAQLEKSRLLSDRFSAERPKGSFSTLEIQRTEQGDSAMYLCASSLVLGDNEQFFGPGTRLTVL.

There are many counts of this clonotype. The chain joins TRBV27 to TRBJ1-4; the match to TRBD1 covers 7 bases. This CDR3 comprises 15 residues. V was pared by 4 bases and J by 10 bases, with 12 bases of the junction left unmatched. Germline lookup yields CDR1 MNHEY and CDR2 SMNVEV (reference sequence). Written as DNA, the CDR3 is TGTGCCAGCAGTTCCCCGACAGGGCGGGGTGGAAAACTGTTTTTT. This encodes CASSSPTGRGGKLFF.

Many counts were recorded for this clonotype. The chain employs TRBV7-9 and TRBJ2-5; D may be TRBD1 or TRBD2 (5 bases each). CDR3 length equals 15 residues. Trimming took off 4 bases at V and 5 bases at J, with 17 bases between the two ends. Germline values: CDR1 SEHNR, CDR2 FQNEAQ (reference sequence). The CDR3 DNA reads TGTGCCAGCAGCTCCGGGACGGTAGAAGTGGAGACCCAGTACTTC. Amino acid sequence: CASSSGTVEVETQYF. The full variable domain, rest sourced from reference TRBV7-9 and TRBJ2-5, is DTGVSQNPRHKITKRGQNVTFRCDPISEHNRLYWYRQTLGQGPEFLTYFQNEAQLEKSRLLSDRFSAERPKGSFSTLEIQRTEQGDSAMYLCASSSGTVEVETQYFGPGTRLLVL.

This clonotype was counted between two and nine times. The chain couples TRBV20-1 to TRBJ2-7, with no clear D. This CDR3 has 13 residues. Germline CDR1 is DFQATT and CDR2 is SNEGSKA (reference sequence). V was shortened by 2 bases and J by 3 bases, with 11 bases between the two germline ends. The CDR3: CSARTGYLYEQYF. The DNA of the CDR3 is TGCAGTGCTAGAACCGGCTATCTCTACGAGCAGTACTTC.

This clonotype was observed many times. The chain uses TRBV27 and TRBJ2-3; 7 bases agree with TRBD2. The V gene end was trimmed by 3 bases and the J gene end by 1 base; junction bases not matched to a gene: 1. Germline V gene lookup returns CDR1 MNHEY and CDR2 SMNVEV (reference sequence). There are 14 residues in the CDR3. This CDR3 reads CASSFAGGTDTQYF. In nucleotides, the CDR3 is TGTGCCAGCAGTTTTGCGGGGGGCACAGATACGCAGTATTTT.

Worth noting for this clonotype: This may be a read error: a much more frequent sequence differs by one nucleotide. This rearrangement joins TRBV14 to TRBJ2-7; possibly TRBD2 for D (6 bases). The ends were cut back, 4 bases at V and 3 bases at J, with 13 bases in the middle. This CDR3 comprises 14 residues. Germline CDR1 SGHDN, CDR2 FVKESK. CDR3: CASSRGFGGYEQYF. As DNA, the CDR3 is TGTGCCAGCAGCCGAGGTTTCGGGGGCTACGAGCAGTACTTC.

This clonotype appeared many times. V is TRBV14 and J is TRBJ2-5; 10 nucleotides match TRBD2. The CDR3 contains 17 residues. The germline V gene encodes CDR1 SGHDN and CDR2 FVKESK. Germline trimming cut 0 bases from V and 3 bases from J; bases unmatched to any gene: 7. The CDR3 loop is CASSQDDTSGAEETQYF. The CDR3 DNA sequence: TGTGCCAGCAGCCAAGACGACACTAGCGGGGCGGAAGAGACCCAGTACTTC.

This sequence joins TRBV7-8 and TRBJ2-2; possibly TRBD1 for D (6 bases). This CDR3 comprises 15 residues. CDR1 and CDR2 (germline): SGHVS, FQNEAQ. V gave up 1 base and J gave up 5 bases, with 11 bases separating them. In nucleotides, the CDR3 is TGTGCCAGCAGCTTAGTACAGGGCCCTACCGGGGAGCTGTTTTTT. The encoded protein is CASSLVQGPTGELFF.

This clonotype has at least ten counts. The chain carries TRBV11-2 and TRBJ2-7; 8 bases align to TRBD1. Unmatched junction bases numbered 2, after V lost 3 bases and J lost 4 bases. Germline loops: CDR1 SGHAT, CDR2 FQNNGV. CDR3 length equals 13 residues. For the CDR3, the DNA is TGTGCCAGCAGCTTTAGACAGGGGTACGAGCAGTACTTC. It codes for CASSFRQGYEQYF.

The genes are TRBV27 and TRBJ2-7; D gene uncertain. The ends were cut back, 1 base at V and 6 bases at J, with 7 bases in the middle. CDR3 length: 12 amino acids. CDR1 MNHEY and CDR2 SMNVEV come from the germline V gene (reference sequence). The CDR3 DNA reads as TGTGCCAGCAGTTTATTGGAAGGCGAGCAGTACTTC. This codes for CASSLLEGEQYF.

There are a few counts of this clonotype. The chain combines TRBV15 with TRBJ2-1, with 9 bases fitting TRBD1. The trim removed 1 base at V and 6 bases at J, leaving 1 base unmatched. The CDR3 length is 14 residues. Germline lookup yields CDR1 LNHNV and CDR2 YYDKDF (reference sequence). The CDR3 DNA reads TGTGCCACCAGCAGAGGGACAGGGGTCAATGAGCAGTTCTTC. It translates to CATSRGTGVNEQFF.